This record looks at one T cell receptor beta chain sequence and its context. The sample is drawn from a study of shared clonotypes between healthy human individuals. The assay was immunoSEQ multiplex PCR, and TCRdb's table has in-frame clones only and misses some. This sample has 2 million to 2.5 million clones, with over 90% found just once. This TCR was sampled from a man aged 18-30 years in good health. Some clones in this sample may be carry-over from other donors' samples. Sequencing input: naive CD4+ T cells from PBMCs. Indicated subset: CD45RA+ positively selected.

In nucleotides, the CDR3 is TGTGCCAGCAGAAGGACAGGGAGGGGCATTCCCGGGGAGCTGTTTTTT. Its protein is CASRRTGRGIPGELFF. V usage is TRBV19 and J usage is TRBJ2-2; weak D call: TRBD1 (8 bases). Trimming left V 9 bases short and J 6 bases short, with 23 bases between. The CDR3 has 16 amino acids. The germline V gene has CDR1 LNHDA and CDR2 SQIVND (reference sequence).